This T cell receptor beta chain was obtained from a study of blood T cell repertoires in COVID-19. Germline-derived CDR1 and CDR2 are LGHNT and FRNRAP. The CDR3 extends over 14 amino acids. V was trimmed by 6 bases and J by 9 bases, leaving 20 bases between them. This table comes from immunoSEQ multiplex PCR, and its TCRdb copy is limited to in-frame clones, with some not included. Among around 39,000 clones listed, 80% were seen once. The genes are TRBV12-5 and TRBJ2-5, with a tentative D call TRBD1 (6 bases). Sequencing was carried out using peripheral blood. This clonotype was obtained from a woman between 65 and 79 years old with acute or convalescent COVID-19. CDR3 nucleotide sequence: TGTGCTAGTGGCGCACCGGGACACCGTCAGGCCCAGTACTTC. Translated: CASGAPGHRQAQYF.